This T cell receptor (beta chain) was observed in a study of siplizumab effects on memory and regulatory T cells. Across the whole study: Mixed lymphocyte reactions came in pairs, receiving siplizumab at around 1 ug/mL or receiving no drug.

Relative to its sample, this clone is large. Its antigen is not identified. Mixed lymphocyte reaction cells were cocultured at 37°C for 5 to 6 days. A 1:1 mix was made of stimulator PBMCs labelled with Violet Dye and responder PBMCs labelled with CFSE. Whole-study results and caveats: Proof of suppressive function in proliferating Tregs from siplizumab cultures was not established.

Produced via immunoSEQ multiplex PCR; TCRdb's table is partial and in-frame only. This sample has 7,500 to 8,500 clones, with roughly 35% found just once. Germline V gene data show CDR1 as SGDLS and CDR2 as YYNGEE. The CDR3 has 14 residues. Trimming removed 5 bases at V and 1 base at J, with 9 bases between. The chain carries TRBV9 and TRBJ2-2, with a possible D match to TRBD1 (6 bases). This TCR derives from a human donor in good health; the cells came from an allogeneic mixed lymphocyte reaction. The material sequenced was CFSE-low (dividing) CD8+ T cells sorted from an allogeneic mixed lymphocyte reaction. Here the CDR3 DNA reads TGTGCCAGCAGTTCACAGGGGAACACCGGGGAGCTGTTTTTT. Residues: CASSSQGNTGELFF.